Below are 25 T cell receptor beta chains sequenced from a single sample in a study of PD-L1 blockade in urothelial cancer. Some clones are missing from TCRdb's copy, which holds only in-frame ones; the method was immunoSEQ multiplex PCR. In the table there are about 51,000 clones, 75% to 90% of which are singletons. The sample consisted of PBMCs, taken around atezolizumab (anti-PD-L1) treatment. Receptors originate from a man in his 60s with urothelial cancer.

The rearrangement joins TRBV5-6 to TRBJ2-5; 7 bases match TRBD1. This CDR3 is built from 14 residues. Trimming cost V 3 bases and J 2 bases; bases outside gene matches: 4. Germline V lookup: CDR1 SGHDT, CDR2 YYEEEE. The CDR3 reads CASSYKDRQETQYF. CDR3 sequence (DNA): TGTGCCAGCAGCTATAAGGACAGGCAAGAGACCCAGTACTTC.

This CDR3 is CASSPFTALYSNQPQHF. The CDR3 nucleotides read TGTGCCAGCAGCCCCTTCACAGCCCTTTATAGCAATCAGCCCCAGCATTTT. The V and J genes are TRBV11-2 and TRBJ1-5; the D is unclear. This CDR3 spans 17 amino acids. The ends were cut back, 5 bases at V and 0 bases at J, with 17 bases in the middle. The germline V gene has CDR1 SGHAT and CDR2 FQNNGV.

The chain joins TRBV12-5 to TRBJ1-2, with TRBD1 identical over 7 bases. The germline V gene has CDR1 LGHNT and CDR2 FRNRAP. J gave up 6 bases and V 3 bases, and 7 bases lay outside the gene matches. The CDR3 length is 14 residues. The CDR3 protein is CASGLATGVNGYTF. CDR3 in DNA: TGTGCTAGTGGTTTAGCAACAGGGGTAAATGGCTACACCTTC.

The chain uses TRBV27 and TRBJ2-7; 10 nucleotides match TRBD2. CDR3 length: 15 amino acids. Germline V lookup: CDR1 MNHEY, CDR2 SMNVEV (reference sequence). V trimming: 7 bases; J trimming: 9 bases; junction bases outside the gene matches: 15. For the CDR3, the DNA is TGTGCCAGCACTTCTCCCGGGCTAGCGGGAGTTACGCAGTACTTC. Translating gives CASTSPGLAGVTQYF.

V and J are TRBV7-2 and TRBJ1-5; a weak D match, TRBD1 (5 bases). CDR1 and CDR2 from the germline V gene are SGHTA and FQGNSA. There are 14 residues in the CDR3. V gave up 1 base and J gave up 6 bases, with 10 bases separating them. Here the CDR3 reads CASSLVQGPQPQHF. The CDR3 DNA sequence: TGTGCCAGCAGCTTAGTGCAGGGTCCTCAGCCCCAGCATTTT.

The V and J genes are TRBV18 and TRBJ1-4; maybe TRBD1 (5 bases). Germline lookup yields CDR1 KGHSH and CDR2 LQKENI. The CDR3 is 16 residues long. With 2 bases removed from V and 3 bases from J, the gap between germline ends came to 13 bases. The CDR3 coding sequence is TGTGCCAGCTCACCATCTCAACGGGGGGCTAATGAAAAACTGTTTTTT. Translating gives CASSPSQRGANEKLFF. The variable domain in full, with the rest retrieved from reference TRBV18 and TRBJ1-4, is NAGVMQNPRHLVRRRGQEARLRCSPMKGHSHVYWYRQLPEEGLKFMVYLQKENIIDESGMPKERFSAEFPKEGPSILRIQQVVRGDSAAYFCASSPSQRGANEKLFFGSGTQLSVL.

The chain carries TRBV14 and TRBJ2-1; TRBD2 is a possible D gene (5 bases). This CDR3 comprises 15 residues. In germline, CDR1 is SGHDN, CDR2 FVKESK. V was pared by 1 base and J by 7 bases, with 14 bases between. CDR3 loop: CASSQARGFGNEQFF. The CDR3 nucleotides read TGTGCCAGCAGCCAAGCTCGGGGTTTCGGGAATGAGCAGTTCTTC. Combining the CDR3 with reference TRBV14 and TRBJ2-1 gives the whole variable domain EAGVTQFPSHSVIEKGQTVTLRCDPISGHDNLYWYRRVMGKEIKFLLHFVKESKQDESGMPNNRFLAERTGGTYSTLKVQPAELEDSGVYFCASSQARGFGNEQFFGPGTRLTVL.

The chain links TRBV5-1 to TRBJ2-7; TRBD2 agrees at 10 bases. The ends lost 4 bases at V and 2 bases at J; junction bases unmatched: 6. There are 15 residues in the CDR3. The germline V gene encodes CDR1 SGHRS and CDR2 YFSETQ. CDR3 amino acids: CASSAGLAVTYEQYF. The CDR3 nucleotides are TGCGCCAGCAGCGCCGGACTAGCGGTAACCTACGAGCAGTACTTC.

The rearrangement uses TRBV23-1 and TRBJ2-3, with D perhaps matching TRBD1 (6 bases). TRBV23-1 is labeled an ORF, and its function is uncertain. The CDR3 is 18 residues long. Trimming took off 2 bases at V and 4 bases at J, with 22 bases between the two ends. Here the CDR3 reads CASSQPDGTSFGADTQYF. The CDR3 DNA follows: TGCGCCAGCAGTCAACCAGACGGGACATCTTTTGGGGCAGATACGCAGTATTTT.

The chain couples TRBV19 to TRBJ1-5; tentatively, D is TRBD1 (5 bases). CDR1 is LNHDA, CDR2 SQIVND, per germline (reference sequence). V lost 2 bases to trimming and J lost 1 base, with 9 bases between them. The CDR3 covers 15 residues. The CDR3 spells CASSIMTASNQPQHF. For the CDR3, the DNA is TGTGCCAGTAGTATAATGACAGCGAGCAATCAGCCCCAGCATTTT.

This clone has a single count. V usage is TRBV25-1 and J usage is TRBJ1-2; perhaps TRBD1 as D (5 bases). CDR1 and CDR2 from the germline V gene are MGHDK and SYGVNS. The CDR3 runs 15 residues. V lost 2 bases and J 8 bases, leaving 18 bases between the germline ends. CDR3 loop: CASSEPFAEQGGYTF. The CDR3 nucleotides read TGTGCCAGCAGTGAACCATTCGCAGAGCAGGGCGGCTACACCTTC.

The J gene is TRBJ2-7, the V gene TRBV6-5; 9 bases agree with TRBD1. This CDR3 contains 12 residues. Germline assignment: CDR1 MNHEY and CDR2 SVGAGI. V shed 5 bases and J 6 bases; nucleotides not matched to a gene: 2. The CDR3 loop reads CASSTTGGEQYF. The CDR3 DNA reads TGTGCCAGCAGTACGACAGGGGGCGAGCAGTACTTC.

This clone was seen just once. V and J are TRBV19 and TRBJ1-3; D is ambiguous. The V gene lost 3 bases and the J gene lost 0 bases, with 6 bases spanning the gap. The germline CDR1 and CDR2 sequences are LNHDA and SQIVND (reference sequence). The CDR3 extends over 14 amino acids. The CDR3 region is CASSIGSSGNTIYF. CDR3 sequence (DNA): TGTGCCAGTAGTATTGGCAGCTCTGGAAACACCATATATTTT.

J is TRBJ1-3 and V is TRBV30, with a weak D call TRBD1 (5 bases). V was shortened by 5 bases and J by 0 bases, with 8 bases between the two germline ends. The CDR3 contains 13 residues. Germline CDR1 reads GTSNPN; CDR2 reads SVGIG (reference sequence). In DNA, the CDR3 is TGTGCCTGGGACAGAAACTCTGGAAACACCATATATTTT. Residues: CAWDRNSGNTIYF.

The rearrangement links TRBV5-4 to TRBJ2-7, with 7 bases identical to TRBD2. The junction had 7 bases not matched to a gene; V was cut back by 4 bases and J by 3 bases. The CDR3 runs 14 residues. The germline gives CDR1 SGHNT, CDR2 YYREEE (reference sequence). The CDR3 bases are TGTGCCAGCAGCATCAGCGGGACCCGCTACGAGCAGTACTTC. It specifies CASSISGTRYEQYF.

V is TRBV5-6 and J is TRBJ2-5; 9 positions match TRBD1. CDR3 size: 13 residues. Per germline, CDR1 SGHDT and CDR2 YYEEEE. The V segment lost 0 bases and the J segment 9 bases; nucleotides outside the gene matches: 3. In DNA form, the CDR3 reads TGTGCCAGCAGCTTGGGGGACAGGGTAGCCCAGTACTTC. Amino acid sequence: CASSLGDRVAQYF.

The V gene is TRBV28, the J gene TRBJ2-2, with TRBD1 as a possible D gene (6 bases). Trimming shortened V by 6 bases and J by 2 bases, and 13 bases separated the two germline ends. The CDR3 sequence is 15 residues long. In germline, CDR1 is MDHEN, CDR2 SYDVKM. CDR3 loop: CASSYEQGNTGELFF. The CDR3 DNA reads as TGTGCCAGCAGCTACGAACAGGGTAACACCGGGGAGCTGTTTTTT.

This sequence joins TRBV7-9 and TRBJ1-2, with 7 bases identical to TRBD1. The CDR3 extends over 14 amino acids. CDR1 is SEHNR and CDR2 is FQNEAQ in the germline V gene (reference sequence). Trimming removed 6 bases from V and 8 bases from J; junction bases left unmatched: 12. The CDR3 DNA reads as TGTGCCAGCAGTATGACAGGGAGCCCCGAGGGCTACACCTTC. Translation gives CASSMTGSPEGYTF.

The rearrangement joins TRBV6-1 to TRBJ1-1; D is unresolved. CDR3 length equals 13 residues. CDR1 is MNHNS, CDR2 SASEGT, per germline. The V end lost 6 bases, the J end lost 1 base, and 9 bases lay between the germline ends. The CDR3: CASRSNWNTEAFF. The CDR3, as DNA: TGTGCCAGCAGGTCCAACTGGAACACTGAAGCTTTCTTT.

J is TRBJ1-2 and V is TRBV7-9; D gene uncertain. Trimming took off 5 bases at V and 5 bases at J, with 15 bases between the two ends. From germline, CDR1 is SEHNR and CDR2 FQNEAQ (reference sequence). This CDR3 comprises 14 residues. For the CDR3, the DNA is TGTGCCAGCAGCCCCCCGGTCGCATTTTATGGCTACACCTTC. Its protein product is CASSPPVAFYGYTF. The variable domain in full, with the rest retrieved from reference TRBV7-9 and TRBJ1-2, is DTGVSQNPRHKITKRGQNVTFRCDPISEHNRLYWYRQTLGQGPEFLTYFQNEAQLEKSRLLSDRFSAERPKGSFSTLEIQRTEQGDSAMYLCASSPPVAFYGYTFGSGTRLTVV.

This clone has a handful of counts. The chain carries TRBV7-9 and TRBJ1-2; TRBD1 matches at 9 bases. Germline CDR1 reads SEHNR; CDR2 reads FQNEAQ (reference sequence). The length of the CDR3 is 14 residues. V was clipped by 5 bases and J by 8 bases; unmatched bases: 9. The CDR3 sequence: CASSPTDRGDGYTF. For the CDR3, the DNA is TGTGCCAGCAGCCCCACGGACAGGGGAGACGGCTACACCTTC.

This rearrangement joins TRBV27 to TRBJ2-5; D perhaps matches TRBD1 (6 bases). The CDR3 spans 16 residues. V was pared by 4 bases and J by 4 bases, with 19 bases between. Germline values: CDR1 MNHEY, CDR2 SMNVEV (reference sequence). The CDR3 spells CASSWRRTAKGETQYF. The CDR3 DNA follows: TGTGCCAGCAGTTGGAGACGGACAGCCAAAGGAGAGACCCAGTACTTC.

The gene calls are TRBV7-3 and TRBJ2-1, with D unresolved. V lost 5 bases and J lost 1, with 3 bases in between. The germline V gene has CDR1 SGHTA and CDR2 FQGTGA. CDR3 size: 12 residues. In DNA form, the CDR3 reads TGTGCCAGCAGCCCTTCCTACAATGAGCAGTTCTTC. This encodes CASSPSYNEQFF. The full variable domain, rest sourced from reference TRBV7-3 and TRBJ2-1, is GAGVSQTPSNKVTEKGKYVELRCDPISGHTALYWYRQSLGQGPEFLIYFQGTGAADDSGLPNDRFFAVRPEGSVSTLKIQRTERGDSAVYLCASSPSYNEQFFGPGTRLTVL.

This clone was observed a few times. The chain carries TRBV15 and TRBJ2-1; D might be TRBD1 (5 bases). The V gene's germline CDR1 is LNHNV and CDR2 YYDKDF (reference sequence). The CDR3 is 15 amino acids. Trimming removed 4 bases at V and 9 bases at J, with 19 bases between. The CDR3 DNA follows: TGTGCCACCAGCACCCGACAGAGTATTGGTGTTGAGCAGTTCTTC. Residues: CATSTRQSIGVEQFF.

The chain has TRBV10-3 and TRBJ2-7; 9 bases are shared with TRBD2. Germline V gives CDR1 ENHRY, CDR2 SYGVKD. Trimming removed 1 base from V and 6 bases from J; junction bases left unmatched: 7. There are 15 residues in the CDR3. The CDR3 is CAISELSSGTGEQYF. In DNA, the CDR3 is TGTGCCATCAGTGAGTTGTCTAGCGGGACGGGCGAGCAGTACTTC.